Below are 27 T cell receptor beta chains sequenced from a single sample in a study of shared clonotypes between healthy human individuals. Profiling relied on immunoSEQ multiplex PCR, and the TCRdb table lists in-frame clones only, not all of them. The data contain 2 million to 3 million clones, 93% of them seen just once; the ten biggest clones take up about 0.38%. Material: naive CD4+ T cells from PBMCs. Subset described: CD45RA+ positively selected. The receptors here all came from a man in his late teens or twenties in good health. Some clones in this sample may be carry-over from other donors' samples.

The CDR3 protein is CSVEERRGRGNEQFF. DNA of the CDR3: TGCAGCGTTGAAGAAAGGCGGGGCAGGGGGAATGAGCAGTTCTTC. This chain connects TRBV29-1 to TRBJ2-1, with D possibly TRBD1 on 7 matching bases. The V gene's germline CDR1 is SQVTM and CDR2 ANQGSEA. CDR3 length: 15 residues. With 0 bases removed from V and 7 bases from J, the gap between germline ends came to 16 bases.

This chain connects TRBV28 to TRBJ2-1; D gene unclear. The length of the CDR3 is 16 residues. Trimming cost V 5 bases and J 8 bases, with 22 bases left between them. Germline loops: CDR1 MDHEN, CDR2 SYDVKM. CDR3 in amino acids: CASSRPAGAWIYEQFF. The DNA of the CDR3 is TGTGCCAGCAGTAGACCAGCCGGTGCTTGGATATATGAGCAGTTCTTC.

This clone was found once. J is TRBJ2-1 and V is TRBV18, with D unresolved. Per the germline V gene, CDR1 is KGHSH and CDR2 is LQKENI. V was trimmed by 4 bases and J by 8 bases, leaving 9 bases between them. The CDR3 spans 12 residues. CDR3 in amino acids: CASSLPSYEQFF. As DNA, the CDR3 is TGTGCCAGCTCACTTCCCAGCTATGAGCAGTTCTTC.

The CDR3 loop reads CASSLEVGALKLFF. CDR3 nucleotides: TGTGCCAGCAGCTTGGAAGTCGGGGCCCTGAAACTGTTTTTT. J is TRBJ1-4 and V is TRBV5-4, with a tentative D call TRBD1 (5 bases). Germline V gene data show CDR1 as SGHNT and CDR2 as YYREEE (reference sequence). The V and J ends lost 0 bases and 11 bases respectively, with 14 bases between them. This CDR3 has 14 amino acids.

The CDR3 sequence: CASSERPYNEQFF. CDR3 nucleotides: TGTGCCAGCAGCGAGCGACCGTACAATGAGCAGTTCTTC. The chain is built from TRBV9 and TRBJ2-1, with D unresolved. There are 13 residues in the CDR3. Per the germline V gene, CDR1 is SGDLS and CDR2 is YYNGEE. Trimming left V 3 bases short and J 4 bases short, with 8 bases between.

This chain links TRBV4-1 with TRBJ2-5; 12 bases agree with TRBD2. Germline CDR1 and CDR2: MGHRA and YSYEKL. There are 15 residues in the CDR3. Unmatched junction bases numbered 4, after V lost 4 bases and J lost 4 bases. CDR3 in amino acids: CASSPTSGRGETQYF. CDR3 nucleotides: TGCGCCAGCAGCCCGACTAGCGGGAGAGGAGAGACCCAGTACTTC.

The chain uses TRBV7-3 and TRBJ2-3; D is ambiguous. The CDR3 length is 14 residues. Germline lookup yields CDR1 SGHTA and CDR2 FQGTGA. Deletions cut 3 bases from V and 6 bases from J, with 13 bases between. CDR3 nucleotides: TGTGCCAGCAGCTTGGGGTCCGCGGCGGATACGCAGTATTTT. It is translated as CASSLGSAADTQYF.

The chain joins TRBV28 to TRBJ2-7; 7 bases agree with TRBD2. V shed 4 bases, J shed 1 base, and the junction held 7 bases outside the gene matches. CDR1 is MDHEN, CDR2 SYDVKM, per germline. CDR3 length: 15 amino acids. In nucleotides, the CDR3 is TGTGCCAGCAGTTCCGGGGGGACGCTTTCCTACGAGCAGTACTTC. Protein sequence: CASSSGGTLSYEQYF.

This clone was seen just once. The chain is built from TRBV28 and TRBJ2-7; tentatively, D is TRBD1 (5 bases). V lost 2 bases and J 9 bases, leaving 17 bases between the germline ends. Germline V CDR1 and CDR2: MDHEN, SYDVKM. CDR3 length: 14 residues. The CDR3 region has the DNA TGTGCCAGCAGTTTAGCTGGGGCTGGGAACGGGCAGTACTTC. Residues: CASSLAGAGNGQYF.

This clone was recorded once. The rearrangement joins TRBV5-8 to TRBJ1-5, with D unclear. V shed 2 bases and J shed 0 bases, with 18 bases lying between them. The CDR3 runs to 18 residues. Germline V gene lookup returns CDR1 SGHTS and CDR2 YDEGEE. CDR3 loop: CASSFFPIGADSNQPQHF. The CDR3, as DNA: TGTGCCAGCAGCTTCTTCCCCATAGGCGCCGATAGCAATCAGCCCCAGCATTTT.

This rearrangement joins TRBV10-3 to TRBJ1-1; 9 positions agree with TRBD1. The germline gives CDR1 ENHRY, CDR2 SYGVKD. The CDR3 runs 14 residues. V lost 5 bases to trimming and J lost 4 bases; unmatched junction nucleotides: 5. In DNA form, the CDR3 reads TGTGCCATCAGTCCGGGACAGGGATCCACTGAAGCTTTCTTT. Translating it yields CAISPGQGSTEAFF.

This chain uses TRBV27 with TRBJ1-1; a weak D match, TRBD1 (5 bases). The germline V gene has CDR1 MNHEY and CDR2 SMNVEV (reference sequence). The CDR3 is 13 residues long. The CDR3 region has the DNA TGTGTCCTAGACGGGGGTGAGGCGGGTGAAGCTTTCTTT. Its translation is CVLDGGEAGEAFF.

V is TRBV4-3 and J is TRBJ2-3; tentatively, D is TRBD2 (5 bases). V shed 2 bases and J shed 3 bases, with 18 bases lying between them. The V gene's germline CDR1 is LGHNA and CDR2 YSLEER. This CDR3 region has 17 residues. The CDR3 sequence is CASSQQTGGLATDTQYF. The CDR3 region has the DNA TGCGCCAGCAGCCAACAAACGGGCGGGCTGGCGACAGATACGCAGTATTTT.

The CDR3 protein is CATPASGSSTGELFF. CDR3 bases: TGTGCCACCCCGGCCTCTGGTTCTTCCACCGGGGAGCTGTTTTTT. The chain links TRBV15 to TRBJ2-2; D not certain. Germline CDR1 reads LNHNV; CDR2 reads YYDKDF (reference sequence). V was clipped by 8 bases and J by 4 bases, with 17 bases between them. The CDR3 sequence is 15 residues long.

This clone is a singleton in its sample. This rearrangement joins TRBV5-1 to TRBJ2-1; 9 nucleotides agree with TRBD2. CDR3 length: 15 amino acids. After removal of 7 bases from V and 5 bases from J, the junction contained 10 bases not matched to a gene. CDR1 is SGHRS and CDR2 is YFSETQ in the germline V gene. The CDR3 nucleotides are TGCGCCAGCTCAGAACTAGCGGGCCTGAACAATGAGCAGTTCTTC. It codes for CASSELAGLNNEQFF.

This clone was seen only once. Different DNA sequences within this sample yield the same CDR3. V usage is TRBV30 and J usage is TRBJ1-6, with D tentatively TRBD1 (5 bases). CDR3 size: 13 residues. The ends were cut back, 2 bases at V and 7 bases at J, with 9 bases in the middle. In germline, CDR1 is GTSNPN, CDR2 SVGIG (reference sequence). CDR3 residues: CAWSRGENSPLHF. The CDR3 nucleotides are TGTGCCTGGAGTAGGGGCGAGAATTCACCCCTCCACTTT.

V usage is TRBV30 and J usage is TRBJ1-6; D is unclear. The V end lost 0 bases, the J end lost 10 bases, and 10 bases lay between the germline ends. The CDR3 is made up of 13 amino acids. Germline V CDR1 and CDR2: GTSNPN, SVGIG (reference sequence). CDR3 sequence (DNA): TGTGCCTGGAGTGTCAATCTCCGCTCACCCCTCCACTTT. It is translated as CAWSVNLRSPLHF.

The table lists this clone with a count of one. This chain joins TRBV7-9 and TRBJ2-2; D may be TRBD1 (6 bases). CDR1 and CDR2 (germline): SEHNR, FQNEAQ (reference sequence). The CDR3 covers 12 residues. Trimming left V 1 base short and J 12 bases short, with 9 bases between. The CDR3 reads CASSLGGLQLFF. In nucleotides, the CDR3 is TGTGCCAGCAGCTTAGGGGGGCTCCAGCTGTTTTTT.

This chain links TRBV28 with TRBJ2-1; possible D gene TRBD1, 8 bases. V was trimmed by 3 bases and J by 4 bases, leaving 19 bases between them. Per the germline V gene, CDR1 is MDHEN and CDR2 is SYDVKM. This CDR3 comprises 17 residues. This CDR3 reads CASSLGGGQARYNEQFF. DNA of the CDR3: TGTGCCAGCAGTTTGGGGGGGGGACAGGCGAGATACAATGAGCAGTTCTTC.

This clone has only one observation. This chain links TRBV28 with TRBJ2-2, with TRBD1 identical over 8 bases. Germline values: CDR1 MDHEN, CDR2 SYDVKM. The CDR3 spans 16 residues. The CDR3 DNA reads as TGTGCTACGCCCGCGACAGGGGCCCCGAACACCGGGGAGCTGTTTTTT. Translated, it gives CATPATGAPNTGELFF.

The rearrangement joins TRBV14 to TRBJ2-7; 8 nucleotides agree with TRBD2. After removal of 3 bases from V and 4 bases from J, the junction contained 14 bases not matched to a gene. CDR3 length: 17 amino acids. In germline, CDR1 is SGHDN, CDR2 FVKESK. CDR3 region: CASSHPSASGRRYEQYF. DNA for the CDR3: TGTGCCAGCAGCCATCCTTCGGCGAGCGGGAGACGTTACGAGCAGTACTTC.

DNA for the CDR3: TGTGCCAGCAGTCGTCCCGGGACAGTTAACACCGGGGAGCTGTTTTTT. It yields the protein CASSRPGTVNTGELFF. V usage is TRBV28 and J usage is TRBJ2-2, with 7 bases matching TRBD1. CDR1 MDHEN and CDR2 SYDVKM come from the germline V gene. After removal of 5 bases from V and 2 bases from J, the junction contained 8 bases not matched to a gene. The CDR3 covers 16 residues.

This chain connects TRBV25-1 to TRBJ2-6; D perhaps matches TRBD2 (6 bases). The ends were cut back, 7 bases at V and 2 bases at J, with 15 bases in the middle. CDR1 and CDR2 from the germline V gene are MGHDK and SYGVNS. This CDR3 has 16 residues. The CDR3 protein is CASTTGGAPGANVLTF. In DNA, the CDR3 is TGTGCCAGCACCACTGGCGGGGCGCCTGGGGCCAACGTCCTGACTTTC.

The chain recombines TRBV10-2 with TRBJ2-5; no definite D call. With 6 bases removed from V and 4 bases from J, the gap between germline ends came to 6 bases. The germline gives CDR1 WSHSY, CDR2 SAAADI. This CDR3 has 11 residues. This CDR3 reads CASRLLETQYF. The CDR3 coding sequence is TGCGCCAGCAGGCTACTAGAGACCCAGTACTTC.

The chain uses TRBV12-1 and TRBJ2-6; TRBD2, the D gene given by the table, was not confirmed from the DNA. TRBV12-1 is a documented pseudogene. This CDR3 is 15 amino acids long. This CDR3 is CASSFSVSGANVLTF. CDR3 nucleotide sequence: TGTGCCAGCAGCTTTTCGGTGTCTGGGGCCAACGTCCTGACTTTC.

The chain recombines TRBV5-4 with TRBJ2-3, with 11 bases lining up with TRBD2. Trimming took 9 bases from V and 4 from J; bases not matched to a gene: 7. Per germline, CDR1 SGHNT and CDR2 YYREEE (reference sequence). The CDR3 length is 14 residues. The CDR3 loop reads CATIAGGGADTQYF. DNA for the CDR3: TGTGCCACCATAGCGGGAGGGGGGGCAGATACGCAGTATTTT.

V is TRBV28 and J is TRBJ1-5, with no clear D. CDR1 is MDHEN, CDR2 SYDVKM, per germline. Trimming left V 4 bases short and J 0 bases short, with 10 bases between. The CDR3 length is 15 residues. CDR3 sequence reads: CASSSAGYSNQPQHF. As DNA, the CDR3 is TGTGCCAGCAGTTCGGCGGGTTATAGCAATCAGCCCCAGCATTTT.